This entry features one T cell receptor (beta chain) sequence. Its specificity is unknown. These data originate in a study of T cell responses to AZD1222 COVID-19 vaccine. Second-dose timings of about 4 or about 12 weeks were pooled. This table comes from immunoSEQ multiplex PCR, and its TCRdb copy is limited to in-frame clones, with some not included. The sample lists around 78,000 clones, over 75% occurring once. Germline V gene data show CDR1 as SQVTM and CDR2 as ANQGSEA. CDR3 length: 14 amino acids. V dropped 2 bases and J dropped 8; count of bases not matched to a gene: 10. Overall study findings and caveats: Two doses of AZD1222 preceded a rise in Spike-specific TCR breadth and depth. The study sampled repertoires only after the peak T cell response. It should be noted that donors were predominantly white British and more often female, and clonal diversity was possibly underestimated.

This TCR derives from an adult who received the AZD1222 COVID-19 vaccine. This chain connects TRBV29-1 to TRBJ2-3; 7 positions match TRBD2. The sequencing here drew on peripheral blood, taken 28 days after the second AZD1222 dose. CDR3 sequence: CSVELAANSGTQYF. CDR3 bases: TGCAGCGTTGAACTAGCGGCAAACTCTGGTACGCAGTATTTT.